The clone carrying this TCR beta chain appeared a few times. The antigen is undetermined. The entry originates in a study of response to subunit inactivated influenza vaccine. V was shortened by 1 base and J by 8 bases, with 17 bases between the two germline ends. This CDR3 region has 15 residues. Notes on the study in general: After each seasonal influenza vaccination, few new T cells are recruited, the authors suggested.

TCRdb used MiXCR to reprocess the RT-PCR reads, holding one entry per CDR3 protein. The profile shows about 300,000 distinct CDR3 sequences, 20% to 25% of them singletons. The gene calls are TRBV12-3 or TRBV12-4 and TRBJ1-2; D remains unclear. The specimen was PBMCs from blood, collected 21 months after vaccination. The clonotype comes from a man in his fifties or sixties who received an inactivated influenza vaccine. CDR3 nucleotides: TGTGCCAGCAGTTTAGGGGCAGTTCCCGTAGAAGGCTACACCTTC. It yields the protein CASSLGAVPVEGYTF.